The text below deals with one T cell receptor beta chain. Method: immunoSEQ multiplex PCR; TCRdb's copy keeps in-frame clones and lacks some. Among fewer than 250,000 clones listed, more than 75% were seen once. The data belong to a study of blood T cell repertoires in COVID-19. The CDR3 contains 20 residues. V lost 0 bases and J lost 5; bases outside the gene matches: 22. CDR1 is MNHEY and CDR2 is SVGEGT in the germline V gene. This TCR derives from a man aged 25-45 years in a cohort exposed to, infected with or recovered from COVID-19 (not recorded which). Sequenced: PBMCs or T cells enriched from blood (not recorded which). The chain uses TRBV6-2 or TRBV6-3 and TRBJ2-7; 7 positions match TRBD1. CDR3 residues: CASSYSIEPSDRQGVNEQYF. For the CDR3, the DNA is TGTGCCAGCAGTTACTCGATTGAACCCTCGGACAGACAGGGAGTTAACGAGCAGTACTTC.